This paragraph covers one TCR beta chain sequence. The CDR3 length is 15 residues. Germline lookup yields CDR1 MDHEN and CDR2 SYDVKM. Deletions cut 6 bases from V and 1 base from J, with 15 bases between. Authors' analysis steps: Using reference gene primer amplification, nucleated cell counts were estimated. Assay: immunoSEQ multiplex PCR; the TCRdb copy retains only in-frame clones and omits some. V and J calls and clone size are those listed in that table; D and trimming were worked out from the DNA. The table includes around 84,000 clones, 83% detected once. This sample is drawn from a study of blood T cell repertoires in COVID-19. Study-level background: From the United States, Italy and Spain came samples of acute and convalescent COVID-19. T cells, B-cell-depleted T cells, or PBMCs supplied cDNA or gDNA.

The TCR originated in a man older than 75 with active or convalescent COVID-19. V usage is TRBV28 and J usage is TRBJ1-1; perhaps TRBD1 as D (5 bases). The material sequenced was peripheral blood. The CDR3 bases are TGTGCCAGCAGCGTTTCGGGGGGTGGGAACACTGAAGCTTTCTTT. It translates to CASSVSGGGNTEAFF.